These 7 T cell receptor beta chains came from one sample sequenced in a study of siplizumab effects on memory and regulatory T cells. Assay: immunoSEQ multiplex PCR; the TCRdb copy retains only in-frame clones and omits some. The profile shows just over 60,000 clones, 79% of them singletons. The sample comprised memory CD4+ T cells sorted from blood. Receptors were obtained from a human donor in good health.

The chain recombines TRBV6-1 with TRBJ2-7; 10 bases align to TRBD1. Germline assignment: CDR1 MNHNS and CDR2 SASEGT. Trimming at V came to 10 bases and at J to 4 bases, leaving 7 bases not matched to a gene. The CDR3 is made up of 13 amino acids. The CDR3 here is CATLSGQGYEQYF. Here the CDR3 DNA reads TGTGCCACCTTATCGGGACAGGGGTACGAGCAGTACTTC.

The V and J genes are TRBV6-5 and TRBJ1-3; no clear D. Germline assignment: CDR1 MNHEY and CDR2 SVGAGI. This CDR3 has 13 residues. V gave up 10 bases and J gave up 2 bases, with 12 bases separating them. CDR3 sequence: CATQTGTGNTIYF. In nucleotides, the CDR3 is TGTGCCACCCAAACGGGGACTGGAAACACCATATATTTT.

This rearrangement joins TRBV4-2 to TRBJ1-3; maybe TRBD1 (6 bases). Germline V lookup: CDR1 LGHNA, CDR2 YNFKEQ. The CDR3 is 17 amino acids. V was pared by 4 bases and J by 0 bases, with 16 bases between. The CDR3 coding sequence is TGTGCCAGCAGCCTGGGAGGGGGACCCTTCTCTGGAAACACCATATATTTT. Residues: CASSLGGGPFSGNTIYF.

This chain joins TRBV6-5 and TRBJ2-7, with D perhaps matching TRBD1 (6 bases). The CDR3 is 16 amino acids. V was trimmed by 0 bases and J by 7 bases, leaving 19 bases between them. Germline V gene sequence: CDR1 MNHEY, CDR2 SVGAGI. In nucleotides, the CDR3 is TGTGCCAGCAGTTACTCCGGGACACAACCCGGTTTGGAGCAGTACTTC. It yields the protein CASSYSGTQPGLEQYF.

DNA of the CDR3: TGTGCCAGCAGCCCACAGGGGGTGATGACTGAAGCTTTCTTT. Translating gives CASSPQGVMTEAFF. V usage is TRBV6-5 and J usage is TRBJ1-1; 8 nucleotides line up with TRBD1. This CDR3 has 14 residues. Germline-derived CDR1 and CDR2 are MNHEY and SVGAGI. Trimming cost V 6 bases and J 5 bases; bases outside gene matches: 8.

The chain has TRBV5-4 and TRBJ2-1; D may be TRBD2 (6 bases). V was clipped by 0 bases and J by 2 bases, with 9 bases between them. This CDR3 has 15 residues. CDR1 is SGHNT and CDR2 is YYREEE in the germline V gene (reference sequence). The CDR3 reads CASSLDTGAYNEQFF. Here the CDR3 DNA reads TGTGCCAGCAGCTTGGACACGGGGGCCTACAATGAGCAGTTCTTC.

The CDR3 region is CAISEGRNEQFF. The CDR3 region has the DNA TGTGCCATCAGTGAGGGTCGCAATGAGCAGTTCTTC. J is TRBJ2-1 and V is TRBV10-3; D is unclear. The CDR3 spans 12 residues. V dropped 2 bases and J dropped 6 bases, with 5 bases sitting between them. The germline V gene encodes CDR1 ENHRY and CDR2 SYGVKD.